The next 13 T cell receptor beta chains were all read from a single sample in a study of blood T cell repertoires in COVID-19. Measured with immunoSEQ multiplex PCR; TCRdb has only the in-frame clones, and not every one. The repertoire holds over 55,000 clones, with roughly 80% as singletons. The specimen sequenced was peripheral blood. The receptor source for this set is a middle-aged man with active COVID-19.

This clone was detected ten times or more. V usage is TRBV11-1 and J usage is TRBJ1-1; D possibly corresponds to TRBD1 (6 bases). Trimming cost V 3 bases and J 4 bases, with 12 bases left between them. The germline CDR1 and CDR2 sequences are SGHAT and FQDESV (reference sequence). This CDR3 is 14 amino acids long. CDR3 in DNA: TGTGCCAGCAGCTTGGTCAGGGGCACCACTGAAGCTTTCTTT. Translating gives CASSLVRGTTEAFF.

This clone was detected only a few times. The V gene is TRBV6-2 or TRBV6-3, the J gene TRBJ1-6; TRBD1 aligns across 9 bases. CDR1 MNHEY and CDR2 SVGEGT come from the germline V gene. The CDR3 covers 14 residues. V lost 5 bases to trimming and J lost 10 bases; unmatched junction nucleotides: 6. The CDR3 bases are TGTGCCAGCAGTCCGGGACAGGGCCACTCACCCCTCCACTTT. It encodes CASSPGQGHSPLHF.

J is TRBJ2-7 and V is TRBV7-2; 7 bases fit TRBD1. Per germline, CDR1 SGHTA and CDR2 FQGNSA. The CDR3 sequence is 13 residues long. With V trimmed by 5 bases and J by 6 bases, 7 bases remained unmatched. This CDR3 reads CASSPRDRGEQYF. The CDR3 region has the DNA TGTGCCAGCAGCCCCCGGGACAGAGGCGAGCAGTACTTC.

The chain links TRBV6-1 to TRBJ2-1; weak D call: TRBD1 (5 bases). Germline CDR1 is MNHNS and CDR2 is SASEGT. This CDR3 is built from 15 residues. The V gene lost 3 bases and the J gene lost 6 bases, with 15 bases spanning the gap. The CDR3 loop is CASSDLAGSFNEQFF. The CDR3 DNA reads as TGTGCCAGCAGTGATCTGGCAGGGTCATTCAATGAGCAGTTCTTC.

V usage is TRBV5-6 and J usage is TRBJ2-4; unclear D gene. CDR1 is SGHDT and CDR2 is YYEEEE in the germline V gene. The ends were cut back, 4 bases at V and 0 bases at J, with 8 bases in the middle. CDR3 length equals 14 residues. CDR3 sequence reads: CASSRAGAKNIQYF. The CDR3 nucleotides read TGTGCCAGCAGCCGCGCTGGAGCCAAAAACATTCAGTACTTC.

The V call is TRBV2, the J call TRBJ2-7; 12 bases are a match to TRBD2. The CDR3 runs 15 residues. Per germline, CDR1 SNHLY and CDR2 FYNNEI. V was pared by 4 bases and J by 12 bases, with 13 bases of the junction left unmatched. CDR3: CASSVSASGRGELYF. The CDR3 DNA sequence: TGTGCCAGCAGTGTCTCGGCTAGCGGGAGGGGAGAGTTGTACTTC.

The CDR3 here is CASSYSSRGSSYEQYF. The CDR3 bases are TGTGCCAGCAGTTACTCCTCCAGGGGGTCTTCCTACGAGCAGTACTTC. This chain uses TRBV6-6 with TRBJ2-7, with 7 bases identical to TRBD1. Germline V gene sequence: CDR1 MNHNY, CDR2 SVGAGI (reference sequence). V shed 0 bases, J shed 1 base, and the junction held 6 bases outside the gene matches. This CDR3 is 16 amino acids long.

This chain joins TRBV29-1 and TRBJ2-7; the D gene is possibly TRBD2 (5 bases). This CDR3 contains 11 residues. V gave up 7 bases and J gave up 6 bases, with 13 bases separating them. From germline, CDR1 is SQVTM and CDR2 ANQGSEA. Here the CDR3 reads CSAGGGREQYF. Written as DNA, the CDR3 is TGCAGCGCCGGAGGAGGACGCGAGCAGTACTTC.

The chain recombines TRBV6-5 with TRBJ1-5, with a weak D call TRBD1 (5 bases). This CDR3 has 14 amino acids. Germline V gene data show CDR1 as MNHEY and CDR2 as SVGAGI. Trimming shortened V by 6 bases and J by 3 bases, and 12 bases separated the two germline ends. In nucleotides, the CDR3 is TGTGCCAGCAGGCCCTACAGGCCCAATCAGCCCCAGCATTTT. Its translation is CASRPYRPNQPQHF.

CDR3 residues: CASSLVGEGGGNYEQYF. CDR3 in DNA: TGTGCCAGCAGCTTAGTGGGGGAGGGGGGCGGCAACTACGAGCAGTACTTC. V and J are TRBV7-7 and TRBJ2-7, with TRBD2 as a possible D gene (7 bases). Trimming removed 1 base from V and 3 bases from J, with 19 bases in between. The CDR3 runs to 17 residues. The germline V gene encodes CDR1 SSHAT and CDR2 FNYEAQ (reference sequence).

This chain connects TRBV9 to TRBJ1-3; maybe TRBD1 (5 bases). CDR1 is SGDLS, CDR2 YYNGEE, per germline. CDR3 length: 15 residues. The germline V and J ends were trimmed by 6 bases and 0 bases, with 13 bases remaining between them. In DNA, the CDR3 is TGTGCCAGCAACTCCCCGGGGGGCTCTGGAAACACCATATATTTT. Amino acids: CASNSPGGSGNTIYF.

This clone was detected only once. The J gene is TRBJ2-7, the V gene TRBV7-2; TRBD2 aligns across 11 bases. There are 19 residues in the CDR3. V lost 5 bases, J lost 5 bases, and 20 bases stayed unmatched. Germline CDR1 SGHTA, CDR2 FQGNSA. The CDR3 DNA is TGTGCCAGCAGCGTGATGGGGACTAGCGGATTCTCCCCTCGGGACGAGCAGTACTTC. As protein: CASSVMGTSGFSPRDEQYF. The whole variable domain, filled in from reference TRBV7-2 and TRBJ2-7, reads GAGVSQSPSNKVTEKGKDVELRCDPISGHTALYWYRQSLGQGLEFLIYFQGNSAPDKSGLPSDRFSAERTGGSVSTLTIQRTQQEDSAVYLCASSVMGTSGFSPRDEQYFGPGTRLTVT.

On this clone itself: At one of its ends the junction is not consistent with the germline gene, which may arise from a read error. The chain is built from TRBV7-7 and TRBJ2-2, with TRBD1 matching over 7 bases. The CDR3 covers 14 residues. Germline V lookup: CDR1 SSHAT, CDR2 FNYEAQ (reference sequence). The CDR3 is CASSFDRATGELFF. The DNA for the CDR3 is TGTGCTAGCAGTTTTGACAGGGCCACCGGGGAGCTGTTTTTT.